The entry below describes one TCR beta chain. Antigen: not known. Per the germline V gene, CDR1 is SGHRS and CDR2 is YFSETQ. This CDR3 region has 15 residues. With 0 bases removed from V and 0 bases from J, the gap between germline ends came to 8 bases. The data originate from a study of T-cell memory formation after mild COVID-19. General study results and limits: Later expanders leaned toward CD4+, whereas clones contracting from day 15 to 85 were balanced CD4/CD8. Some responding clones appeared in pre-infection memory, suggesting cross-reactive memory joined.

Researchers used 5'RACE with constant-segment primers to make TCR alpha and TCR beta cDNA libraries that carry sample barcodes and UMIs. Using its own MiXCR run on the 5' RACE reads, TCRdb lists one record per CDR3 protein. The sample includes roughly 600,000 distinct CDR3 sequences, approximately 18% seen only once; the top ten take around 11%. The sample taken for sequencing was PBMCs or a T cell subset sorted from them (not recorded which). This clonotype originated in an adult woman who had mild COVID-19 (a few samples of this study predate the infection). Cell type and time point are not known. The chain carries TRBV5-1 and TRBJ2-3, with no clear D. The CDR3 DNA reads TGCGCCAGCAGCTTGGGTGAGGACAGCACAGATACGCAGTATTTT. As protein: CASSLGEDSTDTQYF.